This T cell receptor beta chain was identified in a study of CD8 T cells in ankylosing spondylitis. Findings and caveats of the study: What appeared characteristic of ankylosing spondylitis blood was a TCR beta motif of eight highly homologous variants. Clones linked with disease were CD8+ and fairly uncommon in the peripheral blood. Matched ankylosing spondylitis synovial fluid reportedly showed significant enrichment of disease-linked clones. In the blood and synovial fluid of reactive arthritis, some motif variants had been previously reported.

This clonotype was counted a few times. Its antigen is as yet unknown. Trimming removed 5 bases from V and 0 bases from J, with 7 bases in between. The CDR3 loop spans 13 amino acids. In germline, CDR1 is SGHRS, CDR2 YFSETQ. Generation of TCR beta libraries employed quantitative 5'-RACE incorporating molecular barcodes. MiXCR was run by TCRdb on the 5' RACE reads, yielding one entry per CDR3 protein. Here the sample spans more than 300,000 distinct CDR3 sequences, 8% being singletons. The sample was blood, either unsorted or a sorted T cell fraction (not recorded which). The chain links TRBV5-1 to TRBJ2-3; D gene ambiguous. This TCR was recovered from a male donor with ankylosing spondylitis. The CDR3 sequence: CASRPESTDTQYF. The CDR3 bases are TGCGCCAGCAGACCCGAGAGCACAGATACGCAGTATTTT.